This TCR beta chain appears in the sequencing data of a study of cytomegalovirus exposure and HLA in healthy donors. Vbeta (60) and Jbeta (13) primers were used in the PCR. TCRdb's copy holds only in-frame clones and misses some; the assay was immunoSEQ multiplex PCR. The sample holds some 190,000 clones; around 80% are singletons and the top ten take around 1.6%. The CDR3 is 14 amino acids. Germline lookup yields CDR1 SGHRS and CDR2 YFSETQ. The V end lost 2 bases, the J end lost 3 bases, and 8 bases lay between the germline ends. Study-wide results and limits: The study labeled approximately 150 TCR beta chains cytomegalovirus-associated. Diagnosis of cytomegalovirus status made by the classifier reportedly showed high specificity and sensitivity. The study found most TCR sequences rare, yet found some public TCRs in many donors.

In this sample, this clone turned up once. Its antigen is unidentified. This sequence joins TRBV5-1 and TRBJ2-2; D unclear. The TCR comes from a man aged 18 to 30 in good health and CMV-seronegative. Sequencing was done on a sample of PBMCs. As DNA, the CDR3 is TGCGCCAGCAGCTTTGCGCAGGACACCGGGGAGCTGTTTTTT. Its protein is CASSFAQDTGELFF.